This is a list of T cell receptor beta chains from one sample in a study of blood T cell repertoires in COVID-19. Libraries were prepared by immunoSEQ multiplex PCR; TCRdb keeps only in-frame clonotypes and omits some of them. The data contain approximately 220,000 clones, about four fifths of them seen just once; the ten biggest clones take up more than 4.5%. Sequenced: PBMCs or T cells enriched from blood (not recorded which). The receptors were gathered from a woman between 50 and 59 years old who had been exposed to COVID-19. Both conserved end residues are part of each CDR3. D genes are given only for firm matches. Size is omitted from some rows. Given values are once, few, many or a class for expanded clones.

v_call,clone_size,j_call,d_call,cdr3_nt,cdr3_aa
TRBV2,-,TRBJ2-2,-,TGTGCCAGCAGTGAAGACAAGTTCACCGGGGAGCTGTTTTTT,CASSEDKFTGELFF
TRBV4-3,-,TRBJ2-7,-,TGCGCCAGCAGCCAAGATCTGGCCGGAGGGGTAGCTGGCTCCTACGAGCAGTACTTC,CASSQDLAGGVAGSYEQYF
TRBV28,-,TRBJ1-3,-,TGTGCCAGCGCCGTGGCCTCTGGAAACACCATATATTTT,CASAVASGNTIYF
TRBV5-8,-,TRBJ1-6,TRBD1,TGTGCCAGCAGCCCCGGACAGGGAAGCTCCTATAATTCACCCCTCCACTTT,CASSPGQGSSYNSPLHF
TRBV7-2,-,TRBJ2-1,-,TGTGCCAGCAGCTTAGCAAGAGGCTATGAGCAGTTCTTC,CASSLARGYEQFF
TRBV19,-,TRBJ1-6,-,TGTGCCAGTAGTATAAGCAGGGCTGGATCACCCCTCCACTTT,CASSISRAGSPLHF
TRBV5-4,-,TRBJ2-3,-,TGTGCCAGCAGCTTGGACTCTCTCGGGACAGATACGCAGTATTTT,CASSLDSLGTDTQYF
TRBV7-2,once,TRBJ2-7,-,TGTGCCAGCAGCTTTTCGGGAACGCTACCCTACGAGCAGTACTTC,CASSFSGTLPYEQYF
TRBV4-3,-,TRBJ2-7,-,TGCGCCAGCAGCCCGAGTAGCTCCTACGAGCAGTACTTC,CASSPSSSYEQYF
TRBV5-5,-,TRBJ1-4,-,TGTGCCAGCAGCTCTGGACCTACCGGGGGTGAAAAACTGTTTTTT,CASSSGPTGGEKLFF
TRBV29-1,-,TRBJ1-2,TRBD1,TGCAGCGTTGAAAACAGGGGTAACTATGGCTACACCTTC,CSVENRGNYGYTF
TRBV7-8,-,TRBJ2-3,TRBD2,TGTGCCAGCAGCTTAGAGTTCGGGGGGTCGGATACGCAGTATTTT,CASSLEFGGSDTQYF
TRBV10-3,-,TRBJ1-4,-,TGTGCCATCAGCGCCGAACCGGGACATAATGAAAAACTGTTTTTT,CAISAEPGHNEKLFF
TRBV2,-,TRBJ1-1,-,TGTGCCAGGCAGGCGGGGGGGACTGAAGCTTTCTTT,CARQAGGTEAFF
TRBV5-1,-,TRBJ2-1,TRBD2,TGCGCCAGCAGCTTGGCGGGGGGGCCGGTGGGCGATGAGCAGTTCTTC,CASSLAGGPVGDEQFF
TRBV12-3/TRBV12-4,-,TRBJ1-1,-,TGTGCCAGCAGTTTACAGGAGAACACTGAAGCTTTCTTT,CASSLQENTEAFF
TRBV5-4,-,TRBJ2-3,-,TGTGCCAGCAGCCAACTTACAGGATTGGATACGCAGTATTTT,CASSQLTGLDTQYF
TRBV10-3,-,TRBJ1-2,-,TGTGCCATCAGGAGCACGGACTCCTATGGCTACACCTTC,CAIRSTDSYGYTF
TRBV27,-,TRBJ2-1,-,TGTGCCAGCAGTTCTAGCTCCTACAATGAGCAGTTCTTC,CASSSSSYNEQFF
TRBV4-1,-,TRBJ1-1,-,TGCGCCAGCAGCCGATTACAGGGTCCCTCTCTTTGGGTGAACACTGAAGCTTTCTTT,CASSRLQGPSLWVNTEAFF
TRBV20-1,-,TRBJ2-3,TRBD1,TGCAGTGCTAGTGGACAGGAAGATACGCAGTATTTT,CSASGQEDTQYF
TRBV13,-,TRBJ2-7,TRBD2,TGTGCCAGCAGCATACCCGGGACTACCCCCGACGAGCAGTACTTC,CASSIPGTTPDEQYF
TRBV9,-,TRBJ1-2,-,TGTGCCAGCAGCGTAGCTCGGGGATTCTATGGCTACACCTTC,CASSVARGFYGYTF
TRBV7-2,-,TRBJ1-1,-,TGTGCCAGCAGCTCCTACGGGGGGGACGGATGGGCCACTGAAGCTTTCTTT,CASSSYGGDGWATEAFF
TRBV5-4,few,TRBJ1-3,-,TGTGCCAGCAGTTTACAGGGAGACTCTGGAAACACCATATATTTT,CASSLQGDSGNTIYF
TRBV10-3,-,TRBJ1-2,-,TGTGCCATCCGATGGGCTATCTATGGCTACACCTTC,CAIRWAIYGYTF
TRBV4-1,-,TRBJ2-1,-,TGCGCCAGCAGCCTTGTTCCGGGGAGCTCCTACAATGAGCAGTTCTTC,CASSLVPGSSYNEQFF
TRBV19,-,TRBJ1-3,TRBD1,TGTGCCAGCACTCAGGACAGGGGCTCTGGAAACACCATATATTTT,CASTQDRGSGNTIYF
TRBV6-2/TRBV6-3,-,TRBJ2-2,TRBD1,TGTGCCAGCAGTTACCACACAGGGGGCGCCTTTAACGGGGAGCTGTTTTTT,CASSYHTGGAFNGELFF
TRBV5-1,-,TRBJ1-5,-,TGCGCCAGCAGAGTAGCGATGAATCAGCCCCAGCATTTT,CASRVAMNQPQHF
TRBV29-1,few,TRBJ2-5,TRBD1,TGCAGCGCCAGGACCGGGACAGCCCAAGAGACCCAGTACTTC,CSARTGTAQETQYF
TRBV6-2/TRBV6-3,-,TRBJ2-7,TRBD1,TGTGCCAGCAGTCCCCCCGGGACAGGGGTATTATACGAGCAGTACTTC,CASSPPGTGVLYEQYF
TRBV5-6,-,TRBJ1-1,TRBD1,TGTGCCAGCAGCTTTGACAGGGGGAACACTGAAGCTTTCTTT,CASSFDRGNTEAFF
TRBV2,-,TRBJ1-3,TRBD1,TGTGCCAGCAGTGAAAGACAGGGAGGTAACACCATATATTTT,CASSERQGGNTIYF
TRBV14,-,TRBJ1-1,-,TGTGCCAGCAACAGGTTAGTGGTGACGAACACTGAAGCTTTCTTT,CASNRLVVTNTEAFF
TRBV29-1,-,TRBJ1-1,TRBD1,TGCAGCGCCACGGACAGGCCAGGCACTGAAGCTTTCTTT,CSATDRPGTEAFF
TRBV18,-,TRBJ2-2,TRBD1,TGTGCCAGCTCACCAACGATCCGGACAGGGGGCCCCCAGACTAACACCGGGGAGCTGTTTTTT,CASSPTIRTGGPQTNTGELFF
TRBV12-3/TRBV12-4,-,TRBJ1-2,TRBD1,TGTGCCAGCAGTCCTTATACAGGGGTTGGCTACACCTTC,CASSPYTGVGYTF
TRBV6-5,-,TRBJ2-4,-,TGTGCCAGCAGTATATCAGGTTGGAACATTCAGTACTTC,CASSISGWNIQYF
TRBV11-1,-,TRBJ1-1,-,TGTGCCAGCAGCTTCCGGGACTACCGGAACACTGAAGCTTTCTTT,CASSFRDYRNTEAFF
TRBV28,-,TRBJ1-1,TRBD1,TGTGCCAGCAGTTCAGGGGGCGGTTGGAGTGTCGTCTTT,CASSSGGGWSVVF
TRBV7-9,-,TRBJ2-3,TRBD2,TGTGCCAGCAGCTTAGATGGCGGGGGGACAGATACGCAGTATTTT,CASSLDGGGTDTQYF
TRBV11-2,-,TRBJ2-7,-,TGTGCCAGCAGCTCCCTACAGACCTACGAGCAGTACTTC,CASSSLQTYEQYF
TRBV3-1/TRBV3-2,-,TRBJ2-3,TRBD2,TGTGCCAGCAGCCAACAGGGACTAGACACAGATACGCAGTATTTT,CASSQQGLDTDTQYF
TRBV9,-,TRBJ1-2,-,TGTGCCAGCAGCCCCACGCCTCGGTCGAACTATGGCTACACCTTC,CASSPTPRSNYGYTF
TRBV7-3,-,TRBJ2-5,-,TGTGCCAGCAGCTTATATGGTAGTTACGAGACCCAGTACTTC,CASSLYGSYETQYF
TRBV18,-,TRBJ2-7,TRBD1,TGTGCCAGCTCGCCGGTGGACAGGGCCCCTGCTGGGCAGTACTTC,CASSPVDRAPAGQYF
TRBV19,-,TRBJ1-1,-,TGTGCCAGTAGAGCCCCCGGGGGGCACACTGAAGCTTTCTTT,CASRAPGGHTEAFF
TRBV5-1,-,TRBJ1-2,TRBD1,TGCGCCAGCAGCGCCGAGACAGGGACCTATGGCTACACCTTC,CASSAETGTYGYTF
TRBV11-3,-,TRBJ2-7,-,TGTGCCAGCAGCTCCGCTGGGGGAACAGGGTACCACGAGCAGTACTTC,CASSSAGGTGYHEQYF
TRBV30,-,TRBJ2-3,-,TGTGCCTGGGCCCCGGGGAAAGGAGATACGCAGTATTTT,CAWAPGKGDTQYF
TRBV4-3,-,TRBJ1-1,-,TGCGCCAGCAGCCAAGATTCCAGGGGATTTGAAGCTTTCTTT,CASSQDSRGFEAFF